Listed below are T cell receptor beta chains from one sample, sequenced in a study of T cells in Graves' hyperthyroidism and ophthalmopathy. MiXCR, run by TCRdb on the multiplex PCR reads, gives a single entry per CDR3 protein. The table includes about 380,000 distinct CDR3 sequences, less than 20% detected once. The sequencing sample was made of blood. The origin of the receptors is a man aged 18-30 years with Graves' ophthalmopathy. Each CDR3 is given with its conserved first and last residue.

TRBV5-1	15	CASSPEGGINTEAFF
TRBV7-2	14	CASSPGWTYETQYF
TRBV20-1	14	CSARDSGSTYEQYF
TRBV3-1	15	CASSQGDRVNTEAFF
TRBV2	12	CASKAPVEKLFF
TRBV3-1	14	CASSQDTTIGGYTF
TRBV12-3/TRBV12-4	15	CASSPGTAAQGEQYF
TRBV28	13	CASSFLGPGALHF
TRBV4-2	14	CASGIAGPYNEQFF
TRBV5-1	15	CASSLSGTGPFEQYF
TRBV27	13	CASSIRDRGEQYF
TRBV18	15	CASSPRSGAAVKLFF
TRBV10-2	15	CASRPLDRNNSPLHF
TRBV5-6	16	CASSLRGNGQGHEQYF
TRBV7-6	15	CASSLGTGVGTEAFF
TRBV18	16	CASSPEAGQVTYEQYF
TRBV10-3	18	CAISDTRQGVLLGETQYF
TRBV11-2	15	CASSSPTGYPGELFF
TRBV28	16	CASSNEGQGLFDEQFF
TRBV20-1	16	CSASPGGDRPNQPQHF
TRBV28	18	CASSLLGQGYLLNTEAFF
TRBV20-1	13	CSADTGTIGEQYF
TRBV18	16	CASSPRQGAGLGEQYF
TRBV2	10	CASSSGGYTF
TRBV5-1	15	CASSFGGGTEGEQFF
TRBV5-1	13	CASSIRLGDEQYF
TRBV20-1	15	CSAQNPGQGLDEQFF
TRBV5-1	16	CASSLVREREMNEQFF